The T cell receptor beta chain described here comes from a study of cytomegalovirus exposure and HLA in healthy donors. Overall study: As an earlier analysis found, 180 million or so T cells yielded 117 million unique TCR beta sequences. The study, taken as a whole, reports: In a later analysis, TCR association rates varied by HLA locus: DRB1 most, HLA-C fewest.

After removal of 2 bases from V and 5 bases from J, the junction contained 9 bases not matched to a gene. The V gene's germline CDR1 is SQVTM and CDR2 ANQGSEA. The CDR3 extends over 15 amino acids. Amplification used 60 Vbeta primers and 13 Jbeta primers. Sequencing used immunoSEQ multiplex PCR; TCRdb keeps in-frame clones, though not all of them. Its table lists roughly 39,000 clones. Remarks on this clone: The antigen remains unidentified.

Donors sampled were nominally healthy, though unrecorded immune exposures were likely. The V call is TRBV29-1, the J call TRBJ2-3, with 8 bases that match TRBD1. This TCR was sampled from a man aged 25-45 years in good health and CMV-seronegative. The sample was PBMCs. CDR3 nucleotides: TGCAGCGTTGAACGGTCCATGACAGGGGAAGATACGCAGTATTTT. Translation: CSVERSMTGEDTQYF.